The entry below describes one TCR beta chain. The sample belongs to a study of blood T cell repertoires in COVID-19. Background on the study: Samples of COVID-19 (acute and convalescent) were obtained from the United States, Italy and Spain. The analysed material was cDNA or gDNA that came from T cells, B-cell-depleted T cells, or PBMCs.

In the original analysis: Estimated nucleated cell counts came from reference gene primer amplification. Data came from immunoSEQ multiplex PCR; TCRdb stores just in-frame clones and leaves some out. That table is the source of V, J and clone size, and D and trimming were worked out from the DNA. This sample has 230,000 or so clones, with about 91% found just once. Germline CDR1 is LGHDT and CDR2 is YNNKEL (reference sequence). This CDR3 region has 14 residues. Germline trimming cut 5 bases from V and 9 bases from J; bases unmatched to any gene: 6. J is TRBJ2-1 and V is TRBV3-1 (or the pseudogene TRBV3-2); TRBD2 matches at 11 bases. What was sequenced was peripheral blood. The clonotype comes from a woman between 40 and 50 years old who had recovered from COVID-19. The CDR3 loop is CASSISGGAGEQFF. The CDR3, as DNA: TGTGCCAGCAGCATTAGCGGGGGGGCCGGTGAGCAGTTCTTC.